The rows below give T cell receptor beta chains drawn from one sample of a study of OX40 agonist ivuxolimab in advanced cancers. Here immunoSEQ multiplex PCR was the method, and the copy in TCRdb shows in-frame clones only, minus some. The data contain 30,000 to 35,000 clones, roughly 84% of them singletons. The sample was CD4+ or CD8+ T cells sorted from blood, taken in a trial of the OX40 agonist ivuxolimab. Receptor source: an adult with an advanced solid tumor such as melanoma, head and neck, liver or kidney cancer. The CDR3 runs from the conserved cysteine through the conserved F or W. The D gene is left open where the match is weak. The size entry is marked missing in some rows and otherwise reads once, few, many or a size class.

j_gene,d_gene,abundance,v_gene,CDR3aa,CDR3nt
TRBJ2-7,NA,NA,TRBV6-1,CASSELQGGYEQYF,TGTGCCAGCAGTGAATTACAGGGAGGCTACGAGCAGTACTTC
TRBJ2-5,TRBD1,NA,TRBV5-4,CASSPSTGGGETQYF,TGTGCCAGCAGCCCGTCCACAGGGGGAGGCGAGACCCAGTACTTC
TRBJ2-5,NA,NA,TRBV5-1,CASSLGREETQYF,TGCGCCAGCAGCTTGGGCAGGGAAGAGACCCAGTACTTC
TRBJ2-1,TRBD2,NA,TRBV27,CASSGLRTSGSGEQFF,TGTGCCAGCAGTGGGCTCCGGACTAGCGGGAGCGGTGAGCAGTTCTTC
TRBJ2-7,NA,NA,TRBV19,CASSMVQGNYEQYF,TGTGCCAGTAGTATGGTACAGGGTAACTACGAGCAGTACTTC
TRBJ2-3,NA,NA,TRBV28,CASSGTSLTDTQYF,TGTGCCAGCAGTGGGACCTCCCTCACAGATACGCAGTATTTT
TRBJ1-1,NA,once,TRBV5-1,CASSLEPMGRNTEAFF,TGCGCCAGCAGCTTGGAGCCCATGGGCAGGAACACTGAAGCTTTCTTT
TRBJ2-7,TRBD1,NA,TRBV11-2,CASSLGQLYEQYF,TGTGCCAGCAGCTTGGGACAGCTCTACGAGCAGTACTTC
TRBJ1-2,NA,NA,TRBV14,CASSLAVRGKGGYTF,TGTGCCAGCAGCCTCGCCGTTAGAGGGAAAGGCGGCTACACCTTC
TRBJ2-3,TRBD2,NA,TRBV18,CASSPRTGGADTQYF,TGTGCCAGCTCACCACGTACGGGGGGAGCAGATACGCAGTATTTT
TRBJ2-3,TRBD1,NA,TRBV12-5,CASGSTGIGSDTQYF,TGTGCTAGTGGTTCGACAGGGATCGGTTCAGATACGCAGTATTTT
TRBJ2-2,NA,few,TRBV9,CASTPGAATGELFF,TGTGCCAGCACCCCGGGGGCAGCGACCGGGGAGCTGTTTTTT
TRBJ2-7,TRBD1,NA,TRBV5-4,CASSIGTELSYEQYF,TGTGCCAGCAGCATAGGGACAGAGCTTTCCTACGAGCAGTACTTC
TRBJ2-1,NA,NA,TRBV7-9,CASSFSGRVTYNEQFF,TGTGCCAGCAGCTTTTCGGGCAGGGTCACATACAATGAGCAGTTCTTC
TRBJ1-5,TRBD1,NA,TRBV2,CASTGQGGNQPQHF,TGTGCCAGCACTGGACAGGGGGGGAATCAGCCCCAGCATTTT
TRBJ2-1,NA,NA,TRBV5-1,CASSVGSGNSYNEQFF,TGCGCCAGCAGCGTTGGATCGGGCAACTCCTACAATGAGCAGTTCTTC
TRBJ2-7,NA,NA,TRBV7-2,CASSLSGVPLSYEQYF,TGTGCCAGCAGCTTAAGTGGAGTGCCACTTTCCTACGAGCAGTACTTC